This TCR beta chain derives from a study of post-analysis software for immune sequencing data. About the research overall: Relapsing-remitting, secondary progressive and progressive-relapsing courses of multiple sclerosis were included.

The TCR beta cDNA libraries carried unique molecular identifiers. In TCRdb, the PCR reads were re-called with MiXCR into one record per CDR3 protein. The data hold hundreds of thousands of distinct CDR3 sequences, with 30% to 45% observed a single time. This clonotype was detected only a few times. Its cognate antigen is unknown. The germline CDR1 and CDR2 sequences are SQVTM and ANQGSEA. The CDR3 has 14 amino acids. General study points: In patients, about 5 TRBV segments were more frequent than in controls, with TRBV5-6, TRBV5-1 and TRBV20-1 among them.

The receptor comes from a girl between 10 and 17 years old with multiple sclerosis. The chain combines TRBV29-1 with TRBJ2-5; TRBD1 matches 10 bases. The sequenced sample consisted of blood. Here the CDR3 reads CSVQPGQGRETQYF. The DNA for the CDR3 is TGCAGTGTTCAACCGGGACAGGGGCGGGAGACCCAGTACTTC. Full variable domain (remainder filled in from reference TRBV29-1 and TRBJ2-5): SAVISQKPSRDICQRGTSLTIQCQVDSQVTMMFWYRQQPGQSLTLIATANQGSEATYESGFVIDKFPISRPNLTFSTLTVSNMSPEDSSIYLCSVQPGQGRETQYFGPGTRLLVL.